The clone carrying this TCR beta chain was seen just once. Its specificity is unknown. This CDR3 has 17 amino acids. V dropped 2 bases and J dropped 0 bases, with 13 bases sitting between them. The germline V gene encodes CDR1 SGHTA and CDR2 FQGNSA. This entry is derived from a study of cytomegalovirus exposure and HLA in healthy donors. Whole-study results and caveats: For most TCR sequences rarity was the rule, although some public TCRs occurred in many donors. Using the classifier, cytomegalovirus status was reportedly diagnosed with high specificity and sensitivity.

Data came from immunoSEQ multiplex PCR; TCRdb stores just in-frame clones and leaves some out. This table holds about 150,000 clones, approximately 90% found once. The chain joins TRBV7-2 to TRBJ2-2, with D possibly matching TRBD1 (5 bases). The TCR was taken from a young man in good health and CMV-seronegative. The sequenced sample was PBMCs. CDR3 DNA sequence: TGTGCCAGCAGCTTACTACAGGTGAAAGCGAACACCGGGGAGCTGTTTTTT. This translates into CASSLLQVKANTGELFF.